This is a list of T cell receptor beta chains from one sample in a study of cytomegalovirus exposure and HLA in healthy donors. Produced via immunoSEQ multiplex PCR; TCRdb's table is partial and in-frame only. The table lists 200,000 or so clones, around 81% of them singletons. The sample comprised PBMCs. The receptors were sampled from a woman between 18 and 30 years old in good health and CMV-seropositive. Each CDR3 is given with its conserved first and last residue. The D gene is left open where the match is weak. The size field is filled for only some rows; it gives once, few, many or a size class.

clone_size j_call v_call d_call cdr3_aa cdr3_nt
. TRBJ1-6 TRBV2 TRBD1 CASRGGDSPLHF TGTGCCAGCAGAGGGGGCGATTCACCCCTCCACTTT
. TRBJ2-7 TRBV11-2 TRBD1 CASSVETGPYEQYF TGTGCCAGCAGCGTAGAGACAGGGCCCTACGAGCAGTACTTC
few TRBJ2-1 TRBV19 . CASSENSYNEQFF TGTGCCAGTAGTGAGAACAGCTACAATGAGCAGTTCTTC
. TRBJ2-7 TRBV28 . CATYTRLGEQYF TGTGCCACGTACACCCGGCTCGGGGAGCAGTACTTC
. TRBJ2-6 TRBV7-9 TRBD1 CASSKGQGYSWANVLTF TGTGCCAGCAGCAAGGGACAGGGATACAGCTGGGCCAACGTCCTGACTTTC
few TRBJ2-7 TRBV7-6 TRBD2 CASSRDYGYEQYF TGTGCCAGCAGTAGGGACTACGGGTACGAGCAGTACTTC
once TRBJ1-6 TRBV7-9 TRBD1 CASSAGTGVSPLHF TGTGCCAGCAGCGCTGGGACAGGGGTATCACCCCTCCACTTT
. TRBJ1-2 TRBV7-7 . CASSGQLPNYGYTF TGTGCCAGCAGTGGACAGCTCCCTAACTATGGCTACACCTTC
. TRBJ1-2 TRBV6-1 TRBD1 CASSDGTGGNGYTF TGTGCCAGCAGTGATGGGACAGGGGGCAATGGCTACACCTTC
. TRBJ1-5 TRBV21-1 . CANPGGEALEPQHF TGTGCCAACCCAGGGGGCGAGGCGTTGGAGCCCCAGCATTTT
. TRBJ1-4 TRBV2 TRBD1 CASIPDRDDEKLFF TGTGCCAGCATTCCGGACAGGGATGATGAAAAACTGTTTTTT
. TRBJ2-3 TRBV29-1 . CSVTGIPPSTDTQYF TGCAGCGTCACAGGGATACCACCTAGCACAGATACGCAGTATTTT
. TRBJ2-1 TRBV25-1 . CASSSGRDNEQFF TGTGCCAGCAGTAGTGGCAGGGATAATGAGCAGTTCTTC
. TRBJ1-6 TRBV13 TRBD1 CASRHVRQGDNSPLHF TGTGCCAGCAGGCACGTCCGACAGGGGGATAATTCACCCCTCCACTTT
. TRBJ2-6 TRBV4-1 . CASSHRQLRVGSGANVLTF TGCGCCAGCAGCCATCGACAGCTAAGGGTGGGTTCTGGGGCCAACGTCCTGACTTTC
. TRBJ1-2 TRBV21-1 . CASPMIYRHGKAYGYTF TGTGCCAGCCCGATGATTTATCGACATGGTAAGGCATATGGCTACACCTTC